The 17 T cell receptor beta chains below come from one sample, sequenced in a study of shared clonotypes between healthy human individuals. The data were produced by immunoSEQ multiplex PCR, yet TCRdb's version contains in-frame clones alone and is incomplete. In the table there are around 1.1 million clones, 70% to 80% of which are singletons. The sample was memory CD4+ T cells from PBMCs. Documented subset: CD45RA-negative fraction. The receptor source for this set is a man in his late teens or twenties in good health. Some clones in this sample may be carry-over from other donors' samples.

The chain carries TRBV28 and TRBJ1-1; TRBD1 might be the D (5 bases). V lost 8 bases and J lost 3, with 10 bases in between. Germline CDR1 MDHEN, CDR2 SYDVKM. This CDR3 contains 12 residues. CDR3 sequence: CASGTGHTEAFF. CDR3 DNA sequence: TGTGCCAGCGGCACAGGCCACACTGAAGCTTTCTTT.

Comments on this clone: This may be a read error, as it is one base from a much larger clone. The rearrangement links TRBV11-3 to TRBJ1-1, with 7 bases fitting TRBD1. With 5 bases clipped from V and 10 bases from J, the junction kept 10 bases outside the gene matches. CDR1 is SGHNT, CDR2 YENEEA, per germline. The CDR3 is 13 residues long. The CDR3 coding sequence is TGTGCCAGCAGCCCTACAGGGGCCCGGGGAGCTTTCTTT. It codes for CASSPTGARGAFF.

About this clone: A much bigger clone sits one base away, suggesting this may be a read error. CDR3 coding DNA: TGTGCCTGGAGTCGGCCAGGAACCTACGGGCAGTACTTC. Translating gives CAWSRPGTYGQYF. The chain uses TRBV30 and TRBJ2-7; D not certain. The CDR3 contains 13 residues. The germline V gene has CDR1 GTSNPN and CDR2 SVGIG (reference sequence).

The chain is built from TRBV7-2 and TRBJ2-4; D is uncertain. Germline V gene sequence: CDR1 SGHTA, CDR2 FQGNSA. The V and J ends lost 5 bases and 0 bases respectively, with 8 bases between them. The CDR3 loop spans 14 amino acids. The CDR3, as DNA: TGTGCCAGCAGCCCCAGTCTAGCCAAAAACATTCAGTACTTC. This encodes CASSPSLAKNIQYF.

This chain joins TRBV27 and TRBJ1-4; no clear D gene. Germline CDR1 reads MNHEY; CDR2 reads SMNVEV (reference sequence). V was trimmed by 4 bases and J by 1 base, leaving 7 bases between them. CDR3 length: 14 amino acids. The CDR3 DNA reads TGTGCCAGCAGTTCCGTCCTAACTAATGAAAAACTGTTTTTT. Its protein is CASSSVLTNEKLFF. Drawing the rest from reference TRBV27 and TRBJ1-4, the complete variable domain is EAQVTQNPRYLITVTGKKLTVTCSQNMNHEYMSWYRQDPGLGLRQIYYSMNVEVTDKGDVPEGYKVSRKEKRNFPLILESPSPNQTSLYFCASSSVLTNEKLFFGSGTQLSVL.

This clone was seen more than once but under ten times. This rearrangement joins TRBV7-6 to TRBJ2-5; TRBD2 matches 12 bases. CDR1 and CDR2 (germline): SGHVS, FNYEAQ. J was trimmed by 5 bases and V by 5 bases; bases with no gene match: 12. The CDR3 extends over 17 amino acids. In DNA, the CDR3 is TGTGCCAGCAGCCCTGGACTAGCGGGAACTCGAAGGGAGACCCAGTACTTC. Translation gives CASSPGLAGTRRETQYF.

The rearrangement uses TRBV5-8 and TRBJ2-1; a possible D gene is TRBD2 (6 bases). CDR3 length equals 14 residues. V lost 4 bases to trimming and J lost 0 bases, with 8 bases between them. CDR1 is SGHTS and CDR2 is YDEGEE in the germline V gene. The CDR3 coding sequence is TGTGCCAGCAGCCCCGGGAGCTCCTACAATGAGCAGTTCTTC. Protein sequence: CASSPGSSYNEQFF.

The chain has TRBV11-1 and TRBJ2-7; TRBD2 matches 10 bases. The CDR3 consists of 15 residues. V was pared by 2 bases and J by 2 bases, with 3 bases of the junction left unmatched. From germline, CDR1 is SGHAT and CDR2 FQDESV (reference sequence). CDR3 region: CASSLQLAGPYEQYF. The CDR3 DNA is TGTGCCAGCAGCTTACAACTAGCGGGACCCTACGAGCAGTACTTC.

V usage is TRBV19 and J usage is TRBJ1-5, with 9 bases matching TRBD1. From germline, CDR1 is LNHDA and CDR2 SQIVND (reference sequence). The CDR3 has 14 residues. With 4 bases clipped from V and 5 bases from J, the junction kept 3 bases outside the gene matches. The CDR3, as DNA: TGTGCCAGTAGTAAGGACAGGGGCGATCAGCCCCAGCATTTT. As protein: CASSKDRGDQPQHF.

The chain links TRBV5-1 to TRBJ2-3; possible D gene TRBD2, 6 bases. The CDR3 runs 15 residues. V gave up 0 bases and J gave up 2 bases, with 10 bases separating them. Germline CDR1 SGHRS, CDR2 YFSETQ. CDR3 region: CASSLVGGLTDTQYF. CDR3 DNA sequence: TGCGCCAGCAGCTTGGTGGGGGGACTCACAGATACGCAGTATTTT.

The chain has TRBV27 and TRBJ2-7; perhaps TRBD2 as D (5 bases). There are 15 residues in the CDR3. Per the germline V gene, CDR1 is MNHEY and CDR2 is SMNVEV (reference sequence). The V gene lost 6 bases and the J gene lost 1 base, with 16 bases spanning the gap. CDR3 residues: CASSEVEAGSYEQYF. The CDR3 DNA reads TGTGCCAGCAGCGAGGTGGAGGCAGGATCCTACGAGCAGTACTTC.

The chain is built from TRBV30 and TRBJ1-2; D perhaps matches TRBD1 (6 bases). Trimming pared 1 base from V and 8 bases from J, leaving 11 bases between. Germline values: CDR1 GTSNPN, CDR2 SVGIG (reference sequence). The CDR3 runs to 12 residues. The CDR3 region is CAWSEGTIGYTF. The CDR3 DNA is TGTGCCTGGAGTGAAGGGACAATCGGCTACACCTTC.

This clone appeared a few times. As DNA, the CDR3 is TGTGCCAGCAGCCAAGATCAAAGACAGAGTGAAAAACTGTTTTTT. Translation gives CASSQDQRQSEKLFF. V usage is TRBV14 and J usage is TRBJ1-4; perhaps TRBD1 as D (5 bases). V was clipped by 0 bases and J by 7 bases, with 12 bases between them. The length of the CDR3 is 15 residues. Germline-derived CDR1 and CDR2 are SGHDN and FVKESK.

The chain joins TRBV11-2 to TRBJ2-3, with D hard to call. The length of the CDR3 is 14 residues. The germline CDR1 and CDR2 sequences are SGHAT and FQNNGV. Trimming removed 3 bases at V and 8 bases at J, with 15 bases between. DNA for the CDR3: TGTGCCAGCAGCTTGCAGCTTAGTTCGGGTACGCAGTATTTT. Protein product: CASSLQLSSGTQYF.

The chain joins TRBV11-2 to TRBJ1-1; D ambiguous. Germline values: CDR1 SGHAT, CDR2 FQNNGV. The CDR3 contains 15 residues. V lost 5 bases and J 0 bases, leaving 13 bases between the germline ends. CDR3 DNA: TGTGCCAGCAGCCTACTTCGAAGCATGAACACTGAAGCTTTCTTT. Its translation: CASSLLRSMNTEAFF.

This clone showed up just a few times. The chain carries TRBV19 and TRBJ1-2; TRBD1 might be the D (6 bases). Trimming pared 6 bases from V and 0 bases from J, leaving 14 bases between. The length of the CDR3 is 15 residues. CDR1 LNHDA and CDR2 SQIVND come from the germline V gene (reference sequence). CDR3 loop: CASSSSGASNYGYTF. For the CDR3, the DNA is TGTGCCAGTAGCTCTTCGGGGGCTTCTAACTATGGCTACACCTTC.

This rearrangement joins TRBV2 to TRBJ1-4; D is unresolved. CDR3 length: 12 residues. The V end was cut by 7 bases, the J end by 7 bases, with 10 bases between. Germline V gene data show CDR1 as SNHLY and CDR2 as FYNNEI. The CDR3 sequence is CASISGGEKLFF. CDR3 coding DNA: TGTGCCAGCATCTCTGGAGGTGAAAAACTGTTTTTT.